These T cell receptor beta chains were read from a single sample in a study of blood T cell repertoires in COVID-19. Sequencing used immunoSEQ multiplex PCR; TCRdb keeps in-frame clones, though not all of them. Among 120,000 or so clones listed, around three quarters were seen once. Sequenced sample: peripheral blood. The receptors stem from a man aged 70-80 years with acute or convalescent COVID-19. Both conserved end residues are part of each CDR3. The order of the fields is V gene, clone size, J gene, D gene, CDR3 DNA, CDR3 protein. D genes are given only for firm matches. Expanded clones get a size class; other rows say once, few or many, or leave the size out.

TRBV3-1/TRBV3-2	.	TRBJ1-3	TRBD1	TGTGCCAGCAGCCAACCGGGACAGGGAGATGGAAACACCATATATTTT	CASSQPGQGDGNTIYF
TRBV24-1	few	TRBJ2-7	.	TGTGCCACCAGTGCCTCCCTCGGCGGTTACGAGCAGTACTTC	CATSASLGGYEQYF
TRBV4-2	.	TRBJ2-7	TRBD2	TGTGCCAGCAGCCAAGATGGGACTAGCGGGGGGGCTGGGTACGAGCAGTACTTC	CASSQDGTSGGAGYEQYF
TRBV4-1	few	TRBJ1-4	.	TGCGCCAGCAGCCAGCCCCGGACAGTCATTGAAAAACTGTTTTTT	CASSQPRTVIEKLFF
TRBV4-2	.	TRBJ1-1	.	TGTGCCAGCAGCCAATTCGTCACTGAAGCTTTCTTT	CASSQFVTEAFF
TRBV29-1	.	TRBJ1-2	.	TGCAGCGCCCCGGAGGGTAACTATGGCTACACCTTC	CSAPEGNYGYTF
TRBV9	.	TRBJ2-3	.	TGTGCCAGCAGCGTAGAAAGTGGCGGGGATACGCAGTATTTT	CASSVESGGDTQYF
TRBV30	few	TRBJ1-1	TRBD1	TGTGCCTGGAAACCGGGACAGGGGTGGACTGAAGCTTTCTTT	CAWKPGQGWTEAFF
TRBV19	.	TRBJ1-3	.	TGTGCCACCACGACAGTGAAAACTGGAAACACCATATATTTT	CATTTVKTGNTIYF
TRBV6-5	.	TRBJ1-4	.	TGTGCCACCTATGGGGAGGGGACACTGTTTTTT	CATYGEGTLFF
TRBV28	.	TRBJ2-1	TRBD1	TGTGCCAGCAGTTTAGGGACAGGGTTCCCCTACAATGAGCAGTTCTTC	CASSLGTGFPYNEQFF
TRBV7-2	once	TRBJ2-7	TRBD1	TGTGCCAGCAGCTTAGTTGGGACAGGAGGCTACGAGCAGTACTTC	CASSLVGTGGYEQYF
TRBV5-8	.	TRBJ2-7	.	TGTGCCAGCAGCTTGGGGAGCGCCAACTACGAGCAGTACTTC	CASSLGSANYEQYF
TRBV6-5	.	TRBJ1-5	.	TGTGCCAGTCGCAGGGGAGGGGGCAATCAGCCCCAGCATTTT	CASRRGGGNQPQHF
TRBV7-8	.	TRBJ2-1	TRBD2	TGTGCCAGCAGCAGTGGACTAGCGGGAGGTACCTCCTACAATGAGCAGTTCTTC	CASSSGLAGGTSYNEQFF
TRBV19	.	TRBJ2-1	TRBD1	TGTGCCAGTAGTATCGGACAGGGGAAGTACAATGAGCAGTTCTTC	CASSIGQGKYNEQFF
TRBV28	.	TRBJ1-2	TRBD1	TGTGCCAGCAGTTGGGACAGGGGAGTCCTCTATGGCTACACCTTC	CASSWDRGVLYGYTF
TRBV7-8	.	TRBJ1-5	.	TGTGCCAGTGGGAGAGGTGAGAATCAGCCCCAGCATTTT	CASGRGENQPQHF
TRBV5-4	.	TRBJ2-7	TRBD2	TGTGCCAGCAGCTTGAGTACGGGAGGTTCCTACGAGCAGTACTTC	CASSLSTGGSYEQYF
TRBV25-1	.	TRBJ2-5	.	TGTGCCAGCGTGGACAGCTTAACAGAGACCCAGTACTTC	CASVDSLTETQYF
TRBV5-1	once	TRBJ1-5	.	TGCGCCAGCAGCTTGTTGGGAGGGGACAATCAGCCCCAGCATTTT	CASSLLGGDNQPQHF
TRBV11-2	.	TRBJ2-7	TRBD1	TGTGCCAGCAGCTTAGACCAAGACAGGGAGTACTACGAGCAGTACTTC	CASSLDQDREYYEQYF
TRBV3-1/TRBV3-2	.	TRBJ2-5	TRBD1	TGTGCCAGCAGCCAAGAGTCTGCCGACAGGGTTAAAGAGACCCAGTACTTC	CASSQESADRVKETQYF
TRBV7-2	once	TRBJ2-1	TRBD2	TGTGCCAGCAGCTTAGACCCGACTAGCGGGAGAAATGAGCAGTTCTTC	CASSLDPTSGRNEQFF
TRBV6-5	few	TRBJ2-2	.	TGTGCCAGCAGTTACTCGAGTCGGTTCACCGGGGAGCTGTTTTTT	CASSYSSRFTGELFF
TRBV7-7	.	TRBJ2-5	.	TGTGCCAGCAGTCCCAATGCAGGGGTTGGGGAGACCCAGTACTTC	CASSPNAGVGETQYF
TRBV5-1	once	TRBJ2-7	TRBD1	TGCGCCAGCAGCGGTGGACAGGGTAGTTACGAGCAGTACTTC	CASSGGQGSYEQYF
TRBV28	.	TRBJ2-7	.	TGTGCCAGCAGTTTATGGGAGACAGGCCCCCGGAGGGAGCAGTACTTC	CASSLWETGPRREQYF
TRBV20-1	.	TRBJ1-1	.	TGCAGTGCTTCGGACAGACCTGAAGCTTTCTTT	CSASDRPEAFF
TRBV27	.	TRBJ1-1	TRBD1	TGTGCCAGCAGTTCCATGACAGGGGGGAACATGAACACTGAAGCTTTCTTT	CASSSMTGGNMNTEAFF
TRBV2	.	TRBJ2-6	.	TGTGCCAGCAGCCCCGGACACTCTGGGGCCAACGTCCTGACTTTC	CASSPGHSGANVLTF
TRBV5-1	.	TRBJ1-1	.	TGCGCCAGCAGCACGGGAATCCCCGACACTGAAGCTTTCTTT	CASSTGIPDTEAFF
TRBV14	.	TRBJ1-1	TRBD1	TGTGCCAGCAGCGCCGGACAGGGAGGGGCCACTGAAGCTTTCTTT	CASSAGQGGATEAFF
TRBV19	.	TRBJ2-7	TRBD1	TGTGCCAGTAGCCATGGGACAGGTAACCGCTACGAGCAGTACTTC	CASSHGTGNRYEQYF
TRBV25-1	.	TRBJ1-5	.	TGTGCCAGCAGTGAATTGCTCCGGAATCAGCCCCAGCATTTT	CASSELLRNQPQHF
TRBV30	.	TRBJ1-2	.	TGTGCCTGGAGTCCCCGAGCGGGGGCGGTCGGTGGCTACACCTTC	CAWSPRAGAVGGYTF
TRBV24-1	.	TRBJ2-1	.	TGTGCCACCAGTGATTTGAGGGGATATGAGCAGTTCTTC	CATSDLRGYEQFF
TRBV27	few	TRBJ2-7	TRBD2	TGTGCCAGCAGTTTGTTTCTAGCGGGAGTTTACGAGCAGTACTTC	CASSLFLAGVYEQYF
TRBV19	.	TRBJ2-2	.	TGTGCCAGTTCTACCGGGGTCCCCGGCGGGGAGCTGTTTTTT	CASSTGVPGGELFF
TRBV15	.	TRBJ2-5	.	TGTGCCACCAGCATCCCGCGAGGGGAGACCCAGTACTTC	CATSIPRGETQYF
TRBV9	.	TRBJ1-4	TRBD1	TGTGCCAGCAGCGTCACAGGGGGAACTAATGAAAAACTGTTTTTT	CASSVTGGTNEKLFF
TRBV18	.	TRBJ2-2	TRBD1	TGTGCCAGCTCGCGAACAGGGGCAGGGGACACCGGGGAGCTGTTTTTT	CASSRTGAGDTGELFF
TRBV11-2	.	TRBJ2-1	.	TGTGCCAGCAGCTTATTATCGACTAACGACTACAATGAGCAGTTCTTC	CASSLLSTNDYNEQFF
TRBV7-7	.	TRBJ2-7	TRBD1	TGTGCCAGCAGCCCCTCACCGGGACAGGGGGTCCTGGAGCAGTACTTC	CASSPSPGQGVLEQYF
TRBV18	.	TRBJ2-3	.	TGTGCCAGCTCACCAAGGACCTCGGGGGATACGCAGTATTTT	CASSPRTSGDTQYF
TRBV9	.	TRBJ2-1	TRBD2	TGTGCCAGCAGCGTAACTAGCGGGATTTTCTCCTACAATGAGCAGTTCTTC	CASSVTSGIFSYNEQFF
TRBV5-1	.	TRBJ2-5	TRBD2	TGCGCCAGCAGCGAGGTAGCGGGAATGCAAGAGACCCAGTACTTC	CASSEVAGMQETQYF
TRBV2	.	TRBJ2-7	.	TGTGCCAGCAGGAGGGCCCCCCCAGGGCAGTACTTC	CASRRAPPGQYF
TRBV7-6	few	TRBJ2-7	.	TGTGCCAGCAGCTACGGGGGAAAAGGCAGCTCCTACGAGCAGTACTTC	CASSYGGKGSSYEQYF
TRBV24-1	.	TRBJ2-1	TRBD2	TGTGCCACCAGTGGCCTAGCGGGGGATGAGCAGTTCTTC	CATSGLAGDEQFF
TRBV4-1	.	TRBJ2-2	TRBD1	TGCGCCAGCAGCCATACCGGGACAGGGGTAACCGGGGAGCTGTTTTTT	CASSHTGTGVTGELFF
TRBV11-2	.	TRBJ1-2	.	TGTGCCAGCAGCTTAGTTGGCCGGACAGCCACGAATGGCTACACCTTC	CASSLVGRTATNGYTF
TRBV5-4	.	TRBJ2-2	TRBD2	TGTGCCAGCAGCCTGGGCAGGGGACTAGCGGGGGGCACGAACACCGGGGAGCTGTTTTTT	CASSLGRGLAGGTNTGELFF
TRBV30	.	TRBJ1-5	.	TGTGCCTGGAGTGTAGGGGTATGGCAGGGGATTCAGCCCCAGCATTTT	CAWSVGVWQGIQPQHF